Included here is one T cell receptor (beta chain) sequence, with context. In germline, CDR1 is SGHDT, CDR2 YYEEEE. Trimming at V came to 8 bases and at J to 1 base, leaving 6 bases not matched to a gene. The CDR3 sequence is 14 residues long. The data originate from a study of shared clonotypes between healthy human individuals. Per sorted-subset replicate PCR, input was approximately 0.2 ug DNA, representing 30,000 or so T cell genomes. Study processing details: Junction-only sequences without quality scores were provided by ImmunoSEQ, so filtering was different. Sequencing used immunoSEQ multiplex PCR; TCRdb keeps in-frame clones, though not all of them. V and J calls and clone size are given by that table; D and trimming were obtained from the DNA. The sample yields about 1 million clones, about 76% seen once.

The clonotype comes from a man aged 18-30 years in good health. This rearrangement joins TRBV5-6 to TRBJ1-5, with 7 bases matching TRBD1. The specimen was memory CD4+ T cells sorted from blood. Documented subset: CD45RA-negative fraction. The CDR3 is CASQTGLSNQPQHF. DNA for the CDR3: TGTGCCAGTCAGACAGGGCTCAGCAATCAGCCCCAGCATTTT.